Listed here are 21 T cell receptor beta chains from one sample, sequenced in a study of vaccination effects on CD4 cells after COVID-19. Before sequencing took place, the ViraFEST assay used viral peptide pools to expand antigen-specific CD4+ T cells. When less than 11 days of culture had elapsed, CD4+ T cells were isolated. Negative nucleocapsid antibody tests before and after vaccination confirmed no previous SARS-CoV-2 infection. The antigens for these receptors are not known. Repertoires were generated with immunoSEQ multiplex PCR, while TCRdb's copy carries only in-frame clones and drops some. The table has some 24,000 clones, about 74% seen once; the top ten hold over 9%. The source was CD4+ T cells from PBMCs cultured with HCoV-NL63 spike peptides, collected before COVID-19 vaccination. These TCRs come from a human donor who received a COVID-19 vaccine.

J is TRBJ2-3 and V is TRBV11-2; D not resolved. CDR3 length: 14 residues. The V and J ends lost 3 bases and 5 bases respectively, with 12 bases between them. CDR1 is SGHAT and CDR2 is FQNNGV in the germline V gene. CDR3 residues: CASSFLGLGDTQYF. In DNA form, the CDR3 reads TGTGCCAGCAGCTTTCTAGGTTTGGGAGATACGCAGTATTTT.

The V and J genes are TRBV3-1 (or the pseudogene TRBV3-2) and TRBJ2-2; 7 positions match TRBD1. The length of the CDR3 is 14 residues. Germline assignment: CDR1 LGHDT and CDR2 YNNKEL (reference sequence). The trim removed 5 bases at V and 0 bases at J, leaving 0 bases unmatched. The CDR3 nucleotides are TGTGCCAGCAGCGGGACAGCGAACACCGGGGAGCTGTTTTTT. Encoded protein: CASSGTANTGELFF.

The gene calls are TRBV5-4 and TRBJ2-3; 7 bases align to TRBD2. The germline V gene has CDR1 SGHNT and CDR2 YYREEE (reference sequence). The CDR3 has 16 residues. The V segment lost 2 bases and the J segment 2 bases; nucleotides outside the gene matches: 8. The CDR3 loop reads CASSFKGGSSTDTQYF. The CDR3, as DNA: TGTGCCAGCAGCTTTAAGGGCGGGAGTTCCACAGATACGCAGTATTTT.

V and J are TRBV7-9 and TRBJ1-4; D is unclear. Germline CDR1 and CDR2: SEHNR and FQNEAQ (reference sequence). Trimming shortened V by 3 bases and J by 5 bases, and 7 bases separated the two germline ends. The CDR3 sequence is 13 residues long. The DNA for the CDR3 is TGTGCCAGCAGCTTCCGCTGGAATGAAAAACTGTTTTTT. The encoded protein is CASSFRWNEKLFF.

This clone came up a few times. The chain uses TRBV6-1 and TRBJ1-2; D gene uncertain. V was clipped by 1 base and J by 8 bases, with 14 bases between them. There are 14 residues in the CDR3. The V gene's germline CDR1 is MNHNS and CDR2 SASEGT. This CDR3 is CASSEGGGVRGYTF. DNA of the CDR3: TGTGCCAGCAGTGAAGGTGGTGGGGTGAGGGGCTACACCTTC.

The rearrangement joins TRBV18 to TRBJ2-5; the D gene is possibly TRBD1 (5 bases). Germline CDR1 KGHSH, CDR2 LQKENI. V was trimmed by 6 bases and J by 1 base, leaving 9 bases between them. The CDR3 sequence is 13 residues long. The CDR3 loop reads CASSSGSQETQYF. Here the CDR3 DNA reads TGTGCCAGCTCGTCAGGGTCCCAAGAGACCCAGTACTTC. Variable domain in full (rest from reference TRBV18 and TRBJ2-5): NAGVMQNPRHLVRRRGQEARLRCSPMKGHSHVYWYRQLPEEGLKFMVYLQKENIIDESGMPKERFSAEFPKEGPSILRIQQVVRGDSAAYFCASSSGSQETQYFGPGTRLLVL.

The chain joins TRBV3-1 (or the pseudogene TRBV3-2) to TRBJ1-1; unclear D gene. V was shortened by 3 bases and J by 10 bases, with 15 bases between the two germline ends. The germline gives CDR1 LGHDT, CDR2 YNNKEL (reference sequence). The CDR3 length is 13 residues. Here the CDR3 reads CASSQGSPGAAFF. The CDR3 DNA reads TGTGCCAGCAGCCAGGGTTCGCCTGGCGCAGCTTTCTTT.

V usage is TRBV2 and J usage is TRBJ2-3, with TRBD2 matching over 7 bases. J gave up 4 bases and V 2 bases, and 6 bases lay outside the gene matches. This CDR3 has 15 residues. Germline V gene lookup returns CDR1 SNHLY and CDR2 FYNNEI. The CDR3, as DNA: TGTGCCAGCAGTGAAAAGACTAGCCCCGCAGATACGCAGTATTTT. It is translated as CASSEKTSPADTQYF.

The V gene is TRBV3-1 (or the pseudogene TRBV3-2), the J gene TRBJ1-2, with 8 bases aligning to TRBD1. The J segment lost 8 bases and the V segment lost 1 base, leaving 9 bases of the junction unmatched. The CDR3 consists of 15 residues. The germline gives CDR1 LGHDT, CDR2 YNNKEL (reference sequence). CDR3 sequence reads: CASSQVWTGSYGYTF. The DNA for the CDR3 is TGTGCCAGCAGCCAAGTTTGGACAGGGTCGTACGGCTACACCTTC.

This rearrangement joins TRBV3-1 (or the pseudogene TRBV3-2) to TRBJ2-5; TRBD2 aligns across 10 bases. This CDR3 region has 16 residues. The V gene end was trimmed by 3 bases and the J gene end by 0 bases; junction bases not matched to a gene: 4. CDR1 is LGHDT and CDR2 is YNNKEL in the germline V gene (reference sequence). The DNA of the CDR3 is TGTGCCAGCAGCCAGTACACTAGCGGGAACCAAGAGACCCAGTACTTC. This translates into CASSQYTSGNQETQYF.

The chain uses TRBV6-1 and TRBJ1-6; D unresolved. Trimming stripped 2 bases from V and 11 bases from J, with 10 bases between. The length of the CDR3 is 13 residues. Germline loops: CDR1 MNHNS, CDR2 SASEGT. CDR3 nucleotide sequence: TGTGCCAGCAGTGAAACAACCCAGCCACCCCTCCACTTT. It codes for CASSETTQPPLHF.

The rearrangement uses TRBV14 and TRBJ1-6; unclear D gene. The length of the CDR3 is 17 residues. The V end was cut by 3 bases, the J end by 3 bases, with 15 bases between. Germline V CDR1 and CDR2: SGHDN, FVKESK. CDR3 nucleotide sequence: TGTGCCAGCAGCCATCGACGCGGGGTCCTCTATAATTCACCCCTCCACTTT. Translated: CASSHRRGVLYNSPLHF.

CDR3 protein: CASSPRGLPLTTKTDTQYF. The CDR3, as DNA: TGTGCCAGCTCACCACGGGGACTTCCTCTTACCACTAAGACAGATACGCAGTATTTT. The chain carries TRBV18 and TRBJ2-3, with D tentatively TRBD2 (6 bases). The germline CDR1 and CDR2 sequences are KGHSH and LQKENI. This CDR3 spans 19 amino acids. Trimming left V 1 base short and J 3 bases short, with 23 bases between.

This clone has more than one count but fewer than ten. The genes are TRBV3-1 (or the pseudogene TRBV3-2) and TRBJ1-1, with D perhaps matching TRBD1 (5 bases). This CDR3 is 15 amino acids long. CDR1 and CDR2 from the germline V gene are LGHDT and YNNKEL (reference sequence). Between the trimmed V and J ends, which lost 1 base and 2 bases, there was a span of 11 bases. CDR3 sequence (DNA): TGTGCCAGCAGCCAAGCCTTGGGGCATAACACTGAAGCTTTCTTT. Translation: CASSQALGHNTEAFF.

The CDR3 is CASSQGGRLGNSPLHF. The CDR3 coding sequence is TGTGCCAGCAGCCAAGGTGGACGGTTGGGTAATTCACCCCTCCACTTT. This chain joins TRBV3-1 (or the pseudogene TRBV3-2) and TRBJ1-6; unclear D gene. In germline, CDR1 is LGHDT, CDR2 YNNKEL (reference sequence). This CDR3 region has 16 residues. Between the trimmed V and J ends, which lost 1 base and 6 bases, there was a span of 13 bases.

The genes are TRBV3-1 (or the pseudogene TRBV3-2) and TRBJ2-3; D may correspond to TRBD1 or TRBD2 (5 bases each). V dropped 0 bases and J dropped 6 bases, with 13 bases sitting between them. There are 15 residues in the CDR3. Germline CDR1 and CDR2: LGHDT and YNNKEL (reference sequence). This CDR3 reads CASSQEGTPVDTQYF. In nucleotides, the CDR3 is TGTGCCAGCAGCCAAGAAGGGACCCCGGTGGATACGCAGTATTTT.

The V gene is TRBV19, the J gene TRBJ1-2; D is perhaps TRBD1 (6 bases). V was cut by 8 bases and J by 8 bases, with 21 bases left in between. The CDR3 extends over 14 amino acids. Germline V gene sequence: CDR1 LNHDA, CDR2 SQIVND (reference sequence). CDR3 residues: CASHPEGGASGYTF. Here the CDR3 DNA reads TGTGCCAGTCATCCCGAGGGGGGCGCCTCAGGCTACACCTTC.

The rearrangement uses TRBV2 and TRBJ2-3; 8 bases map to TRBD2. The V gene's germline CDR1 is SNHLY and CDR2 FYNNEI. Unmatched junction bases numbered 8, after V lost 6 bases and J lost 3 bases. This CDR3 has 15 amino acids. CDR3 sequence: CASSVSGRITDTQYF. As DNA, the CDR3 is TGTGCCAGCAGCGTAAGCGGGAGAATAACAGATACGCAGTATTTT.

The V and J genes are TRBV19 and TRBJ2-1; 16 bases align to TRBD2. V shed 3 bases and J 3 bases; nucleotides not matched to a gene: 5. CDR1 is LNHDA and CDR2 is SQIVND in the germline V gene (reference sequence). The CDR3 is made up of 18 amino acids. The CDR3 DNA follows: TGTGCCAGTAGTATGGGACTAGCGGGGGGGGATAGCTACAATGAGCAGTTCTTC. This sequence encodes CASSMGLAGGDSYNEQFF.

This clone was detected only once. The rearrangement links TRBV3-1 (or the pseudogene TRBV3-2) to TRBJ2-3, with 7 bases aligning to TRBD2. Trimming took 4 bases from V and 1 from J; bases not matched to a gene: 11. The germline V gene has CDR1 LGHDT and CDR2 YNNKEL (reference sequence). CDR3 length: 17 amino acids. CDR3 coding DNA: TGTGCCAGCAGCCCGACGGGACTACCTCGGGGCACAGATACGCAGTATTTT. Its protein product is CASSPTGLPRGTDTQYF.

The rearrangement uses TRBV6-2 or TRBV6-3 and TRBJ2-7; D gene unclear. V was trimmed by 11 bases and J by 0 bases, leaving 8 bases between them. The length of the CDR3 is 11 residues. Germline V lookup: CDR1 MNHEY, CDR2 SVGEGT. CDR3 protein: CAASRSYEQYF. The CDR3 nucleotides are TGTGCCGCCAGCCGCTCCTACGAGCAGTACTTC.